This note documents a single T cell receptor (beta chain) sequence. The sample is drawn from a study of OX40 agonist ivuxolimab in advanced cancers. The CDR3 has 13 amino acids. CDR1 and CDR2 from the germline V gene are SEHNR and FQNEAQ (reference sequence). V was trimmed by 5 bases and J by 7 bases, leaving 12 bases between them. Some clones are missing from TCRdb's copy, which holds only in-frame ones; the method was immunoSEQ multiplex PCR. The table shows roughly 60,000 clones, with about 82% occurring only once. This clonotype originated in an adult with an advanced solid tumor such as melanoma, head and neck, liver or kidney cancer. The starting material was CD4+ or CD8+ T cells sorted from blood, obtained in a trial of the OX40 agonist ivuxolimab. V and J are TRBV7-9 and TRBJ2-4, with D possibly TRBD2 on 6 matching bases. The CDR3 sequence: CASSLGGINIQYF. The CDR3 DNA reads TGTGCCAGCAGCCTTGGGGGGATTAACATTCAGTACTTC.